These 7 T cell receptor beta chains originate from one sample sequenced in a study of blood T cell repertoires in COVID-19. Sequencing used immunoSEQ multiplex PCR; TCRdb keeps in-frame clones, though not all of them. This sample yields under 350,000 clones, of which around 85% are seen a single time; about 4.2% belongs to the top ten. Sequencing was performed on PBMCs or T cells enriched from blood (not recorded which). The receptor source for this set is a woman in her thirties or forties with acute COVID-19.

CDR3 coding DNA: TGTGCCAGTAGTATATTTTTTCTTGCCCCAGGGGTCACCGGGGAGCTGTTTTTT. Its protein is CASSIFFLAPGVTGELFF. The chain uses TRBV19 and TRBJ2-2; D perhaps matches TRBD1 (6 bases). Per germline, CDR1 LNHDA and CDR2 SQIVND (reference sequence). V dropped 2 bases and J dropped 4 bases, with 20 bases sitting between them. There are 18 residues in the CDR3.

The CDR3 loop is CASSAGGRQNSYGYTF. CDR3 DNA: TGTGCCAGCAGCGCGGGGGGGAGACAGAATTCCTATGGCTACACCTTC. V is TRBV9 and J is TRBJ1-2; weak D call: TRBD1 (5 bases). Trimming shortened V by 3 bases and J by 4 bases, and 19 bases separated the two germline ends. The CDR3 runs to 16 residues. The germline V gene has CDR1 SGDLS and CDR2 YYNGEE.

CDR3 DNA sequence: TGTGCCACCGGACAGAACAGGGCAACTAATGAAAAACTGTTTTTT. The encoded protein is CATGQNRATNEKLFF. The chain has TRBV15 and TRBJ1-4, with D possibly TRBD1 on 6 matching bases. The CDR3 sequence is 15 residues long. The V end lost 8 bases, the J end lost 0 bases, and 13 bases lay between the germline ends. The germline V gene encodes CDR1 LNHNV and CDR2 YYDKDF (reference sequence).

Written as DNA, the CDR3 is TGTGCCAGCTCCTCCGGCGGGGCAGCAAGCTCCTACGAGCAGTACTTC. Amino acids: CASSSGGAASSYEQYF. The chain has TRBV6-6 and TRBJ2-7, with a tentative D call TRBD2 (6 bases). CDR1 MNHNY and CDR2 SVGAGI come from the germline V gene (reference sequence). The CDR3 runs 16 residues. V was clipped by 8 bases and J by 0 bases, with 20 bases between them.

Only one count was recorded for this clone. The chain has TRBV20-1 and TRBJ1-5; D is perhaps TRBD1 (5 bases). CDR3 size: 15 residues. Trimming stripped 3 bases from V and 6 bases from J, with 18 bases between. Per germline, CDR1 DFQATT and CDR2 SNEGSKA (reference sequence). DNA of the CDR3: TGCAGTGCTAGTGGCCGGGGCGCGGGGAGTCAGCCCCAGCATTTT. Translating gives CSASGRGAGSQPQHF.

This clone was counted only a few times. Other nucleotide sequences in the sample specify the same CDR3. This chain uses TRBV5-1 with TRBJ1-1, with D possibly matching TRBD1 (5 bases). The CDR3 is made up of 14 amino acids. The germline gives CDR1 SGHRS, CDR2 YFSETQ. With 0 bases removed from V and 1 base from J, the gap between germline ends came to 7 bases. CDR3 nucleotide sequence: TGCGCCAGCAGCTTGGATCAGGGGAACACTGAAGCTTTCTTT. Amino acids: CASSLDQGNTEAFF.

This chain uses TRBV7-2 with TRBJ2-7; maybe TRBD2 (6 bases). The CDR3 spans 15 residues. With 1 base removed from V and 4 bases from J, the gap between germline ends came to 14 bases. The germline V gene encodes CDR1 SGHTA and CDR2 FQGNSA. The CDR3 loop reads CASSLGAVAGYEQYF. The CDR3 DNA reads TGTGCCAGCAGCTTAGGCGCCGTGGCGGGGTACGAGCAGTACTTC. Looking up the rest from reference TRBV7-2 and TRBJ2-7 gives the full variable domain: GAGVSQSPSNKVTEKGKDVELRCDPISGHTALYWYRQSLGQGLEFLIYFQGNSAPDKSGLPSDRFSAERTGGSVSTLTIQRTQQEDSAVYLCASSLGAVAGYEQYFGPGTRLTVT.